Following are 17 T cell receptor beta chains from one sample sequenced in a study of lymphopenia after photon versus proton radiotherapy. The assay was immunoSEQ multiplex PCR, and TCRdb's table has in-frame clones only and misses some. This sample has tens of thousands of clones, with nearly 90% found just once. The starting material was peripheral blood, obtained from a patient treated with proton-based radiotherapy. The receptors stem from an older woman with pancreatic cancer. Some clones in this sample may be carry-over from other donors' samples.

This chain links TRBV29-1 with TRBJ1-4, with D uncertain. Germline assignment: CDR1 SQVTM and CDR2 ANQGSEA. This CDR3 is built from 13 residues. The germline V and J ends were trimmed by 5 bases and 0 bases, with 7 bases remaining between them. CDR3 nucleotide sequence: TGCAGCGTTCCGGGAGCAACTAATGAAAAACTGTTTTTT. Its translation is CSVPGATNEKLFF. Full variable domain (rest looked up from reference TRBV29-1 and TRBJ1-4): SAVISQKPSRDICQRGTSLTIQCQVDSQVTMMFWYRQQPGQSLTLIATANQGSEATYESGFVIDKFPISRPNLTFSTLTVSNMSPEDSSIYLCSVPGATNEKLFFGSGTQLSVL.

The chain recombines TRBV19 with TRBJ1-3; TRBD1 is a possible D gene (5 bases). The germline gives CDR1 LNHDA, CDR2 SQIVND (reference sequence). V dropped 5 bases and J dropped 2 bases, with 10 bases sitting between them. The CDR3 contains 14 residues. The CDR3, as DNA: TGTGCCAGTAGTCTTCGGGGGGCTGGAAACACCATATATTTT. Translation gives CASSLRGAGNTIYF.

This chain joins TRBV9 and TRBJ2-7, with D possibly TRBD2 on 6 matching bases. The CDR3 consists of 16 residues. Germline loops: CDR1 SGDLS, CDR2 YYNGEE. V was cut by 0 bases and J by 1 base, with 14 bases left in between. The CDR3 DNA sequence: TGTGCCAGCAGCGTAGAAGTGGGGACTCCATCCTACGAGCAGTACTTC. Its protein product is CASSVEVGTPSYEQYF.

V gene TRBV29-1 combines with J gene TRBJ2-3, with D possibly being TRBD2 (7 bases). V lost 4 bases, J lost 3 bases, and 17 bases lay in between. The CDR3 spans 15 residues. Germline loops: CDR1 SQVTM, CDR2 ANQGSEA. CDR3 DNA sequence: TGCAGCGTTGTGTCCGGGGGGCGCGGGACAGATACGCAGTATTTT. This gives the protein CSVVSGGRGTDTQYF.

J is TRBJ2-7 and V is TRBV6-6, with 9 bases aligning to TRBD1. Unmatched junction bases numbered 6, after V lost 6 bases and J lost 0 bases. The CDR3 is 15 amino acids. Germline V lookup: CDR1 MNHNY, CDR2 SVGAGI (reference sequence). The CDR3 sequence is CASSFQTGGSYEQYF. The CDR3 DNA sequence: TGTGCCAGCAGCTTTCAGACAGGGGGCTCCTACGAGCAGTACTTC.

The CDR3 reads CASSFLPSLATGELFF. The CDR3, as DNA: TGCGCCAGCAGCTTCCTTCCGTCTCTAGCGACCGGGGAGCTGTTTTTT. J is TRBJ2-2 and V is TRBV5-1, with D tentatively TRBD2 (6 bases). Per the germline V gene, CDR1 is SGHRS and CDR2 is YFSETQ. Trimming shortened V by 2 bases and J by 5 bases, and 16 bases separated the two germline ends. The CDR3 spans 16 residues.

CDR3: CASSLDLGNTEAFF. The CDR3 nucleotides read TGTGCCAGCAGCTTGGATCTGGGGAACACTGAAGCTTTCTTT. The V call is TRBV7-3, the J call TRBJ1-1; D gene uncertain. Germline values: CDR1 SGHTA, CDR2 FQGTGA. This CDR3 comprises 14 residues. The ends were cut back, 3 bases at V and 1 base at J, with 9 bases in the middle.

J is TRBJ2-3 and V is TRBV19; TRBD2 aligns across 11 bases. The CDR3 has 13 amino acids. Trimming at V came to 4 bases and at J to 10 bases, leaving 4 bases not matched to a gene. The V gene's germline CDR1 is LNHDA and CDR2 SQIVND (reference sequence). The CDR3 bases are TGTGCCAGTAGTACTAGCGGGAGGAACGCGCAGTATTTT. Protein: CASSTSGRNAQYF.

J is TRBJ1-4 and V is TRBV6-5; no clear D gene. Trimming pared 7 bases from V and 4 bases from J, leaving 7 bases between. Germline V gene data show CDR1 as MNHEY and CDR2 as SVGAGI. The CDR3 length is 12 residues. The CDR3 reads CASKRINEKLFF. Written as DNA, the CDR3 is TGTGCCAGCAAACGGATTAATGAAAAACTGTTTTTT.

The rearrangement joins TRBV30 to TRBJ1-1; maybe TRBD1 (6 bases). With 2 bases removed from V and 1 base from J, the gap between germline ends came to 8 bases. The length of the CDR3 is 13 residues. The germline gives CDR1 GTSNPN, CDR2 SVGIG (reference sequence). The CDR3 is CAWSLQGNTEAFF. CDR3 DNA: TGTGCCTGGAGTCTACAGGGGAACACTGAAGCTTTCTTT.

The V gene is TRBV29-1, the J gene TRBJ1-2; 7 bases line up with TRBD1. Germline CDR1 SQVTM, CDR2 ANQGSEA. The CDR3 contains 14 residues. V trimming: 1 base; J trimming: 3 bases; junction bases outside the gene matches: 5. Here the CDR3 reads CSVEVSGTDYGYTF. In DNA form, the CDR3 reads TGCAGCGTTGAAGTATCGGGGACAGACTATGGCTACACCTTC.

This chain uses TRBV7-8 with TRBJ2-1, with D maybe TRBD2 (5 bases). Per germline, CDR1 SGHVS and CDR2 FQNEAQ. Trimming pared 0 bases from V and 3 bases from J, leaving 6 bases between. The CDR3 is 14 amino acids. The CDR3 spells CASSLAGDYNEQFF. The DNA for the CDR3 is TGTGCCAGCAGCTTAGCGGGAGACTACAATGAGCAGTTCTTC.

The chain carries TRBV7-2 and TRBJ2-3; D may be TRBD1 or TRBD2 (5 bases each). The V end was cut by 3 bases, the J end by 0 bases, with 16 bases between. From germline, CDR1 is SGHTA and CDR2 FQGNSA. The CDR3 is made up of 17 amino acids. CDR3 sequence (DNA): TGTGCCAGCAGCTTGGATACCGGGACGGGAAGCACAGATACGCAGTATTTT. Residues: CASSLDTGTGSTDTQYF.

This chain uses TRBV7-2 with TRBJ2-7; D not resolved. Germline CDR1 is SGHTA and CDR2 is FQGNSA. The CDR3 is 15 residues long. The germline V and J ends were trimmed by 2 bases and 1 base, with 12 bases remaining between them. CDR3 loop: CASSLPRTGSYEQYF. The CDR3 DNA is TGTGCCAGCAGCTTACCTCGTACCGGTTCCTACGAGCAGTACTTC.

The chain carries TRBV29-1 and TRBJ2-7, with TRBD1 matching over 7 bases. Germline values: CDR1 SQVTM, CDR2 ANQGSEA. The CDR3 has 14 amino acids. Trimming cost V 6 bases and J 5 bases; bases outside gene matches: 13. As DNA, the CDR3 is TGCAGCGTCCTCTTGGGGACAGCTGTAAACGAGCAGTACTTC. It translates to CSVLLGTAVNEQYF.

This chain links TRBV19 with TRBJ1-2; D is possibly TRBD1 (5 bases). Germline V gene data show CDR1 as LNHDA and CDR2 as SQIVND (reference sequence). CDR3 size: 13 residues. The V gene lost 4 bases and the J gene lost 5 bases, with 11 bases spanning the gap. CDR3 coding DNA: TGTGCCAGTAGTACCGGGACGTTTTATGGCTACACCTTC. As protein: CASSTGTFYGYTF.

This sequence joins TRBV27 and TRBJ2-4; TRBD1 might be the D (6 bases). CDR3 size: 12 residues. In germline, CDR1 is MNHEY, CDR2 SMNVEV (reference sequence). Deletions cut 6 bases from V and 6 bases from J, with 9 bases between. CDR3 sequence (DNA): TGTGCCAGCAGAAACAGGGTAAACATTCAGTACTTC. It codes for CASRNRVNIQYF.